One T cell receptor beta chain is described in this entry. Its specificity is not known. The study excluded patients with uncontrolled infection, other autoimmune disease, pregnancy or lactation. Every diagnosis used clinical symptoms, serum thyroxine and TRAb, thyroid ultrasound and orbital computed tomography. These data originate in a study of T cells in Graves' hyperthyroidism and ophthalmopathy. Study-wide findings and caveats: Most thyroid clonotypes that were expanded above 0.001 also turned up in blood. Model output signaled ophthalmopathy a median roughly 6.1 months ahead of onset.

The germline gives CDR1 SQVTM, CDR2 ANQGSEA. The V and J ends lost 0 bases and 6 bases respectively, with 6 bases between them. The CDR3 is made up of 11 amino acids. The investigators amplified TCR beta CDR3 regions from RNA transcripts. HTBI primers were used for first-round RT-PCR of the TCR CDR3. TCRdb independently ran MiXCR on the multiplex PCR reads; one entry per CDR3 protein. Of fewer than 650,000 distinct CDR3 sequences in the sample, approximately 49% were seen once. Sequencing was carried out using peripheral blood or thyroid tissue (not recorded which). This chain uses TRBV29-1 with TRBJ2-7, with D uncertain. The source of this sequence is an adult woman with Graves' disease, either hyperthyroidism or ophthalmopathy (not recorded which). CDR3 region: CSVEDTVEQYF. DNA of the CDR3: TGCAGCGTTGAAGATACGGTCGAGCAGTACTTC.